These 31 T cell receptor beta chains were sequenced from one sample in a study of control samples from healthy donors and cancer patients. Profiled with immunoSEQ multiplex PCR; TCRdb holds only in-frame clones, not every one. Of 100,000 to 150,000 clones listed, more than 80% are singletons. The sequenced material came from blood. All receptors come from a man aged 35 to 55 in good health.

The chain combines TRBV19 with TRBJ2-1; D ambiguous. The germline gives CDR1 LNHDA, CDR2 SQIVND (reference sequence). The V end lost 7 bases, the J end lost 5 bases, and 9 bases lay between the germline ends. The CDR3 length is 12 residues. In nucleotides, the CDR3 is TGTGCCAGTAAGGGTGGGGACAATGAGCAGTTCTTC. Residues: CASKGGDNEQFF.

The J gene is TRBJ1-2, the V gene TRBV28; no reliable D call. The CDR3 runs to 19 residues. CDR1 is MDHEN and CDR2 is SYDVKM in the germline V gene. Trimming left V 5 bases short and J 4 bases short, with 29 bases between. DNA of the CDR3: TGTGCCAGCAGTCACGACGCGTCGACAATGGAAAGGGAGGGCTATGGCTACACCTTC. It is translated as CASSHDASTMEREGYGYTF.

The V call is TRBV30, the J call TRBJ1-1; possible D gene TRBD1, 6 bases. This CDR3 spans 14 amino acids. Germline assignment: CDR1 GTSNPN and CDR2 SVGIG (reference sequence). Trimming removed 0 bases from V and 7 bases from J, with 15 bases in between. Here the CDR3 DNA reads TGTGCCTGGAGTGTTTCTTCAACAGGGAGTGAAGCTTTCTTT. This sequence encodes CAWSVSSTGSEAFF.

The chain joins TRBV6-6 to TRBJ1-1; D perhaps matches TRBD1 (6 bases). Trimming took off 5 bases at V and 7 bases at J, with 14 bases between the two ends. This CDR3 is built from 13 residues. The germline CDR1 and CDR2 sequences are MNHNY and SVGAGI (reference sequence). The CDR3 nucleotides are TGTGCCAGCAGTAACGACAGGTATGATGAAGCTTTCTTT. Residues: CASSNDRYDEAFF.

This clone was recorded a few times. This rearrangement joins TRBV5-8 to TRBJ2-5; D gene uncertain. The CDR3 contains 15 residues. V was shortened by 7 bases and J by 5 bases, with 21 bases between the two germline ends. Germline V gives CDR1 SGHTS, CDR2 YDEGEE. CDR3 sequence reads: CASRTRERPWETQYF. The CDR3 region has the DNA TGTGCCAGCCGCACAAGGGAAAGGCCGTGGGAGACCCAGTACTTC.

The chain employs TRBV30 and TRBJ2-7; 9 bases align to TRBD2. The CDR3 has 12 amino acids. Germline CDR1 and CDR2: GTSNPN and SVGIG (reference sequence). With V trimmed by 4 bases and J by 2 bases, 0 bases remained unmatched. CDR3 sequence reads: CAWTSGAYEQYF. In DNA form, the CDR3 reads TGTGCCTGGACTAGCGGGGCCTACGAGCAGTACTTC.

The V gene is TRBV3-1 (or the pseudogene TRBV3-2), the J gene TRBJ2-1; D perhaps matches TRBD2 (6 bases). The V end was cut by 2 bases, the J end by 10 bases, with 18 bases between. Per germline, CDR1 LGHDT and CDR2 YNNKEL (reference sequence). This CDR3 has 15 amino acids. The CDR3 coding sequence is TGTGCCAGCAGCCAACTCGGGACTTCCTTGGGGGAGCAGTTCTTC. Amino acid sequence: CASSQLGTSLGEQFF.

The chain links TRBV4-1 to TRBJ2-5; 8 bases are shared with TRBD1. From germline, CDR1 is MGHRA and CDR2 YSYEKL. This CDR3 contains 15 residues. The V gene end was trimmed by 2 bases and the J gene end by 2 bases; junction bases not matched to a gene: 4. The CDR3 DNA reads TGCGCCAGCAGCCAATGGGGACAGGAGCAAGAGACCCAGTACTTC. This gives the protein CASSQWGQEQETQYF.

V is TRBV28 and J is TRBJ1-2; perhaps TRBD1 as D (6 bases). The CDR3 contains 12 residues. Trimming stripped 8 bases from V and 5 bases from J, with 12 bases between. Per the germline V gene, CDR1 is MDHEN and CDR2 is SYDVKM. The CDR3 reads CASQGTGYGYTF. DNA for the CDR3: TGTGCCAGCCAGGGAACAGGGTATGGCTACACCTTC.

This chain links TRBV3-1 (or the pseudogene TRBV3-2) with TRBJ1-2, with a possible D match to TRBD1 (5 bases). The CDR3 runs to 13 residues. Germline V CDR1 and CDR2: LGHDT, YNNKEL (reference sequence). V lost 5 bases to trimming and J lost 8 bases, with 15 bases between them. The CDR3 nucleotides are TGTGCCAGCAGCTCAGAGCAGGGTCGAGGCTACACCTTC. Amino acids: CASSSEQGRGYTF.

This clone was detected once. This rearrangement joins TRBV27 to TRBJ1-5; the D gene is possibly TRBD1 (5 bases). The ends were cut back, 3 bases at V and 6 bases at J, with 6 bases in the middle. The germline V gene has CDR1 MNHEY and CDR2 SMNVEV (reference sequence). The CDR3 totals 12 residues. CDR3 in DNA: TGTGCCAGCAGTTTCGGGGGTCAGCCCCAGCATTTT. Amino acid sequence: CASSFGGQPQHF.

V gene TRBV7-2 combines with J gene TRBJ2-7; D not resolved. V was clipped by 4 bases and J by 2 bases, with 9 bases between them. Per germline, CDR1 SGHTA and CDR2 FQGNSA. This CDR3 region has 13 residues. Here the CDR3 reads CASSSNWPYEQYF. CDR3 nucleotide sequence: TGTGCCAGCAGCTCAAATTGGCCCTACGAGCAGTACTTC. The full variable domain, in which reference TRBV7-2 and TRBJ2-7 provide the parts outside the CDR3, is GAGVSQSPSNKVTEKGKDVELRCDPISGHTALYWYRQSLGQGLEFLIYFQGNSAPDKSGLPSDRFSAERTGGSVSTLTIQRTQQEDSAVYLCASSSNWPYEQYFGPGTRLTVT.

This clone was observed a handful of times. This chain connects TRBV6-2 or TRBV6-3 to TRBJ1-3; D is undetermined. Germline V gene lookup returns CDR1 MNHEY and CDR2 SVGEGT. CDR3 length: 12 amino acids. V lost 2 bases and J lost 8, with 7 bases in between. The chain's CDR3 is CASSYGGYTIYF. CDR3 in DNA: TGTGCCAGCAGTTACGGAGGATACACCATATATTTT.

The rearrangement links TRBV4-1 to TRBJ1-1, with D perhaps matching TRBD1 (5 bases). Germline CDR1 MGHRA, CDR2 YSYEKL. The germline V and J ends were trimmed by 2 bases and 0 bases, with 10 bases remaining between them. The CDR3 runs 15 residues. The chain's CDR3 is CASSQQGLMNTEAFF. DNA of the CDR3: TGCGCCAGCAGCCAACAGGGATTGATGAACACTGAAGCTTTCTTT.

The chain uses TRBV2 and TRBJ2-5; TRBD1 agrees at 8 bases. CDR3 size: 12 residues. Unmatched junction bases numbered 2, after V lost 1 base and J lost 10 bases. Germline V CDR1 and CDR2: SNHLY, FYNNEI. CDR3 region: CASSEEGTGQYF. CDR3 in DNA: TGTGCCAGCAGTGAAGAAGGGACAGGCCAGTACTTC.

The rearrangement uses TRBV12-3 or TRBV12-4 and TRBJ1-3, with D tentatively TRBD1 (6 bases). The CDR3 length is 13 residues. V was cut by 7 bases and J by 4 bases, with 11 bases left in between. The CDR3 sequence is CASNRRGGNTIYF. CDR3 nucleotide sequence: TGTGCCAGCAACCGCAGGGGAGGAAACACCATATATTTT.

The chain recombines TRBV15 with TRBJ1-4, with a tentative D call TRBD1 (5 bases). The germline V gene has CDR1 LNHNV and CDR2 YYDKDF (reference sequence). There are 13 residues in the CDR3. V was cut by 0 bases and J by 12 bases, with 11 bases left in between. The CDR3 DNA reads TGTGCCACCAGCAGAGATCTTAGGGGTGAACTGTTTTTT. Amino acid sequence: CATSRDLRGELFF.

The chain links TRBV5-1 to TRBJ2-3; 9 nucleotides match TRBD2. The CDR3 runs 16 residues. V lost 6 bases to trimming and J lost 6 bases; unmatched junction nucleotides: 14. Germline-derived CDR1 and CDR2 are SGHRS and YFSETQ. CDR3 nucleotides: TGCGCCAGCACCAGTGGGCGGGGCGGGGGGGCCGATACGCAGTATTTT. Its protein product is CASTSGRGGGADTQYF.

The V call is TRBV19, the J call TRBJ1-6; unclear D gene. Germline V gene lookup returns CDR1 LNHDA and CDR2 SQIVND (reference sequence). V was shortened by 5 bases and J by 10 bases, with 12 bases between the two germline ends. The CDR3 contains 13 residues. This CDR3 is CASSPTYGSPLHF. The CDR3 DNA reads TGTGCCAGTAGTCCGACCTATGGGTCACCCCTCCACTTT. The whole variable domain, remainder taken from reference TRBV19 and TRBJ1-6, is DGGITQSPKYLFRKEGQNVTLSCEQNLNHDAMYWYRQDPGQGLRLIYYSQIVNDFQKGDIAEGYSVSREKKESFPLTVTSAQKNPTAFYLCASSPTYGSPLHFGNGTRLTVT.

The V and J genes are TRBV3-1 (or the pseudogene TRBV3-2) and TRBJ1-5; 12 nucleotides agree with TRBD1. Trimming cost V 0 bases and J 2 bases; bases outside gene matches: 17. CDR1 and CDR2 (germline): LGHDT, YNNKEL (reference sequence). The CDR3 runs 22 residues. CDR3 in amino acids: CASSQDEDVRDRGLGGNQPQHF. The CDR3 DNA is TGTGCCAGCAGCCAAGATGAAGACGTGAGGGACAGGGGGCTTGGCGGCAATCAGCCCCAGCATTTT.

This chain connects TRBV21-1 to TRBJ1-5; the DNA was not compared with TRBD1, the D call given in the table. TRBV21-1 represents a pseudogene. This CDR3 has 18 residues. The chain's CDR3 is CASSKEGAEGQENQPQHF. CDR3 DNA: TGTGCCAGCAGCAAAGAGGGGGCGGAGGGACAGGAGAATCAGCCCCAGCATTTT.

The chain links TRBV3-1 (or the pseudogene TRBV3-2) to TRBJ2-5, with TRBD2 identical over 7 bases. The germline V gene encodes CDR1 LGHDT and CDR2 YNNKEL (reference sequence). The length of the CDR3 is 13 residues. The V gene end was trimmed by 9 bases and the J gene end by 1 base; junction bases not matched to a gene: 5. CDR3 nucleotides: TGTGCCAGTAGGGACTATATCCAAGAGACCCAGTACTTC. Translated, it gives CASRDYIQETQYF.

The CDR3 spells CASSWTGSNYGYTF. In DNA form, the CDR3 reads TGTGCCAGCAGCTGGACAGGCAGTAACTATGGCTACACCTTC. The chain is built from TRBV3-1 (or the pseudogene TRBV3-2) and TRBJ1-2; 7 nucleotides line up with TRBD1. Germline trimming cut 5 bases from V and 1 base from J; bases unmatched to any gene: 4. Germline V gene data show CDR1 as LGHDT and CDR2 as YNNKEL (reference sequence). This CDR3 contains 14 residues.

This sequence joins TRBV19 and TRBJ1-3, with 8 bases that match TRBD1. There are 17 residues in the CDR3. Trimming took 3 bases from V and 4 from J; bases not matched to a gene: 11. The germline V gene encodes CDR1 LNHDA and CDR2 SQIVND (reference sequence). CDR3 in DNA: TGTGCCAGTAGTATTGGACAGGGACTAGGTGCCGGAAACACCATATATTTT. It translates to CASSIGQGLGAGNTIYF.

This clone has a single count. The chain employs TRBV5-4 and TRBJ2-4; no firm D call. The V gene lost 0 bases and the J gene lost 0 bases, with 10 bases spanning the gap. This CDR3 region has 16 residues. CDR1 and CDR2 from the germline V gene are SGHNT and YYREEE (reference sequence). CDR3 loop: CASSLGVEKAKNIQYF. For the CDR3, the DNA is TGTGCCAGCAGCTTGGGGGTAGAAAAAGCCAAAAACATTCAGTACTTC.

This chain links TRBV29-1 with TRBJ1-5; tentative D call: TRBD1 (5 bases). The germline V gene encodes CDR1 SQVTM and CDR2 ANQGSEA. Trimming shortened V by 5 bases and J by 4 bases, and 12 bases separated the two germline ends. There are 13 residues in the CDR3. The CDR3 coding sequence is TGCAGCGTTCGTGACCAGGGTAATCAGCCCCAGCATTTT. It specifies CSVRDQGNQPQHF.

The chain recombines TRBV5-4 with TRBJ1-2, with unresolved D. The length of the CDR3 is 14 residues. Germline CDR1 is SGHNT and CDR2 is YYREEE (reference sequence). Trimming pared 1 base from V and 8 bases from J, leaving 15 bases between. The CDR3 region has the DNA TGTGCCAGCAGCTTGTCAGATGGACGGTTCGGCTACACCTTC. This sequence encodes CASSLSDGRFGYTF.

The gene calls are TRBV5-1 and TRBJ1-3; no firm D call. V lost 0 bases and J 0 bases, leaving 4 bases between the germline ends. The V gene's germline CDR1 is SGHRS and CDR2 YFSETQ. This CDR3 region has 14 residues. The CDR3, as DNA: TGCGCCAGCAGCTTGGAATCCTCTGGAAACACCATATATTTT. This translates into CASSLESSGNTIYF. Based on the CDR3 plus reference TRBV5-1 and TRBJ1-3, the full variable domain is KAGVTQTPRYLIKTRGQQVTLSCSPISGHRSVSWYQQTPGQGLQFLFEYFSETQRNKGNFPGRFSGRQFSNSRSEMNVSTLELGDSALYLCASSLESSGNTIYFGEGSWLTVV.

The chain couples TRBV10-3 to TRBJ1-4; 9 positions agree with TRBD1. Germline-derived CDR1 and CDR2 are ENHRY and SYGVKD. The CDR3 spans 14 residues. The J segment lost 8 bases and the V segment lost 6 bases, leaving 7 bases of the junction unmatched. CDR3 in DNA: TGTGCCATCAGCCGGGACAGGGAGGGGGAAAAACTGTTTTTT. It translates to CAISRDREGEKLFF.

The rearrangement links TRBV5-4 to TRBJ2-3, with TRBD2 matching over 12 bases. The J segment lost 1 base and the V segment lost 0 bases, leaving 0 bases of the junction unmatched. Germline lookup yields CDR1 SGHNT and CDR2 YYREEE (reference sequence). The CDR3 is 16 amino acids. The CDR3 DNA is TGTGCCAGCAGCTTGGGACTAGCGGGAGGCACAGATACGCAGTATTTT. Translation: CASSLGLAGGTDTQYF.

The chain has TRBV27 and TRBJ2-3; the D gene is possibly TRBD2 (5 bases). The CDR3 has 17 residues. Germline V gives CDR1 MNHEY, CDR2 SMNVEV (reference sequence). Trimming removed 2 bases from V and 0 bases from J, with 15 bases in between. CDR3 protein: CASSLTATGSSTDTQYF. The CDR3 coding sequence is TGTGCCAGCAGTTTAACCGCTACGGGGTCAAGCACAGATACGCAGTATTTT.